The 24 T cell receptor beta chains given below trace back to one sample, sequenced in a study of TIL therapy for anti-PD-1-resistant metastatic lung cancer. This was the immunoSEQ v3 assay. This table comes from immunoSEQ multiplex PCR, and its TCRdb copy is limited to in-frame clones, with some not included. The sample includes more than 20,000 clones, roughly 72% of them seen just once. Time point indicated: pre-treatment sample, taken before nivolumab and TIL therapy. Pleural nodules or supraclavicular lymph nodes made up most of the excised metastases sampled. The source material was tumor tissue, sampled at baseline. These TCRs come from a person aged 25 to 85 with non-small cell lung cancer.

The CDR3 nucleotides read TGTGCCAGCAGCTTAAAGTCTGGCGAAGGCCACGAGCAGTACTTC. Translated, it gives CASSLKSGEGHEQYF. This chain joins TRBV7-2 and TRBJ2-7, with D uncertain. Germline assignment: CDR1 SGHTA and CDR2 FQGNSA. Trimming pared 2 bases from V and 5 bases from J, leaving 16 bases between. The CDR3 totals 15 residues.

A single count supports this clone. The chain uses TRBV9 and TRBJ2-3; 7 nucleotides align to TRBD1. Germline V gives CDR1 SGDLS, CDR2 YYNGEE. After removal of 1 base from V and 4 bases from J, the junction contained 0 bases not matched to a gene. CDR3 size: 13 residues. The CDR3: CASSVQGADTQYF. The CDR3 DNA reads TGTGCCAGCAGCGTACAGGGGGCAGATACGCAGTATTTT.

The gene calls are TRBV4-3 and TRBJ2-7; D call uncertain. Germline assignment: CDR1 LGHNA and CDR2 YSLEER. This CDR3 spans 13 amino acids. V lost 0 bases and J lost 6, with 9 bases in between. The CDR3 protein is CASSQDLGSEQYF. In DNA form, the CDR3 reads TGCGCCAGCAGCCAAGACTTGGGGTCCGAGCAGTACTTC.

The rearrangement joins TRBV19 to TRBJ2-5, with 8 positions matching TRBD2. With 5 bases clipped from V and 2 bases from J, the junction kept 10 bases outside the gene matches. Germline lookup yields CDR1 LNHDA and CDR2 SQIVND (reference sequence). The CDR3 covers 16 residues. The CDR3 region has the DNA TGTGCCAGTAGTCAGTTAAGCGGGGGCGGGCAAGAGACCCAGTACTTC. Encoded protein: CASSQLSGGGQETQYF.

The CDR3 is CASSAGVTYEQYF. The CDR3 DNA sequence: TGTGCCAGCAGTGCAGGGGTCACCTACGAGCAGTACTTC. The rearrangement joins TRBV6-1 to TRBJ2-7; possibly TRBD1 for D (6 bases). V was clipped by 4 bases and J by 2 bases, with 9 bases between them. Per germline, CDR1 MNHNS and CDR2 SASEGT. This CDR3 has 13 amino acids.

The chain uses TRBV27 and TRBJ2-2; 12 bases agree with TRBD1. Trimming cost V 6 bases and J 3 bases; bases outside gene matches: 11. The V gene's germline CDR1 is MNHEY and CDR2 SMNVEV (reference sequence). The CDR3 has 18 residues. CDR3 loop: CASRPGQGAGSYTGELFF. CDR3 DNA: TGTGCCAGCAGACCGGGACAGGGGGCAGGTTCTTACACCGGGGAGCTGTTTTTT.

V gene TRBV7-2 combines with J gene TRBJ2-7; D is possibly TRBD2 (5 bases). This CDR3 is built from 14 residues. Trimming stripped 1 base from V and 3 bases from J, with 10 bases between. Looked up from germline, CDR1 is SGHTA and CDR2 is FQGNSA. The CDR3 nucleotides read TGTGCCAGCAGCTTAGGAGGGCCCGGCTACGAGCAGTACTTC. Translating gives CASSLGGPGYEQYF.

The rearrangement joins TRBV29-1 to TRBJ2-3; no clear D. CDR1 is SQVTM and CDR2 is ANQGSEA in the germline V gene. Between the trimmed V and J ends, which lost 7 bases and 2 bases, there was a span of 7 bases. This CDR3 comprises 11 residues. The CDR3 sequence: CSGWTTDTQYF. For the CDR3, the DNA is TGCAGCGGCTGGACCACAGATACGCAGTATTTT.

This clone was counted a single time. The chain combines TRBV11-3 with TRBJ2-7; a possible D gene is TRBD1 (6 bases). Trimming removed 3 bases from V and 7 bases from J, with 25 bases in between. The CDR3 consists of 17 residues. CDR1 and CDR2 from the germline V gene are SGHNT and YENEEA. CDR3 in amino acids: CASSFLRTGSSRGEQYF. CDR3 nucleotide sequence: TGTGCCAGCAGCTTCCTACGAACAGGGTCAAGCAGAGGGGAGCAGTACTTC.

This clone showed up just a few times. The chain recombines TRBV18 with TRBJ1-2, with 7 bases lining up with TRBD1. Losses at the gene ends were 4 bases for V and 3 bases for J; bases not matched to a gene: 8. CDR3 length equals 15 residues. In germline, CDR1 is KGHSH, CDR2 LQKENI. CDR3 amino acids: CASSLSGGWDYGYTF. Here the CDR3 DNA reads TGTGCCAGCTCACTCTCAGGGGGATGGGACTATGGCTACACCTTC.

The CDR3 is CASSQEPGQGSEKLFF. The DNA for the CDR3 is TGCGCCAGCAGCCAGGAACCGGGACAGGGAAGTGAAAAACTGTTTTTT. V usage is TRBV4-1 and J usage is TRBJ1-4; 9 nucleotides match TRBD1. This CDR3 contains 16 residues. After removal of 3 bases from V and 7 bases from J, the junction contained 9 bases not matched to a gene. Germline CDR1 MGHRA, CDR2 YSYEKL.

The count of this clone is one. V usage is TRBV6-4 and J usage is TRBJ1-5; tentatively, D is TRBD1 (6 bases). Germline CDR1 reads MRHNA; CDR2 reads SNTAGT. Trimming pared 6 bases from V and 0 bases from J, leaving 18 bases between. The CDR3 length is 17 residues. The CDR3 DNA reads TGTGCCAGCAGCGGACAGCCCCGGGGGTATAGCAATCAGCCCCAGCATTTT. Translated: CASSGQPRGYSNQPQHF.

The table lists this clone with a few counts. The rearrangement links TRBV29-1 to TRBJ1-1; 8 bases line up with TRBD1. The CDR3 has 15 amino acids. Losses at the gene ends were 7 bases for V and 3 bases for J; bases not matched to a gene: 13. Germline lookup yields CDR1 SQVTM and CDR2 ANQGSEA. This chain's CDR3 is CSATTGQVGYTEAFF. The CDR3 coding sequence is TGCAGCGCGACTACGGGACAGGTCGGTTACACTGAAGCTTTCTTT. Based on the CDR3 plus reference TRBV29-1 and TRBJ1-1, the full variable domain is SAVISQKPSRDICQRGTSLTIQCQVDSQVTMMFWYRQQPGQSLTLIATANQGSEATYESGFVIDKFPISRPNLTFSTLTVSNMSPEDSSIYLCSATTGQVGYTEAFFGQGTRLTVV.

The chain uses TRBV10-3 and TRBJ2-7, with D possibly matching TRBD2 (6 bases). This CDR3 is 17 amino acids long. V lost 6 bases and J lost 2, with 23 bases in between. Germline values: CDR1 ENHRY, CDR2 SYGVKD. In nucleotides, the CDR3 is TGTGCCATCAGCTCAGGACCCGGGACTGAGGGGACCTACGAGCAGTACTTC. Protein sequence: CAISSGPGTEGTYEQYF.

The chain couples TRBV5-1 to TRBJ2-7; D is undetermined. CDR1 is SGHRS, CDR2 YFSETQ, per germline. This CDR3 comprises 14 residues. Deletions cut 2 bases from V and 3 bases from J, with 12 bases between. CDR3 nucleotides: TGCGCCAGCAGCTTCGGGTCGACGAGCTACGAGCAGTACTTC. As protein: CASSFGSTSYEQYF.

V gene TRBV5-1 combines with J gene TRBJ1-6; 10 nucleotides match TRBD1. This CDR3 spans 15 amino acids. The junction had 3 bases not matched to a gene; V was cut back by 4 bases and J by 5 bases. Germline values: CDR1 SGHRS, CDR2 YFSETQ. DNA of the CDR3: TGCGCCAGCAGCCCCGGGACAGGGGATAATTCACCCCTCCACTTT. The encoded protein is CASSPGTGDNSPLHF.

This rearrangement joins TRBV6-5 to TRBJ1-3; the D gene is possibly TRBD1 (5 bases). CDR1 is MNHEY and CDR2 is SVGAGI in the germline V gene. Trimming took off 2 bases at V and 1 base at J, with 6 bases between the two ends. The CDR3 has 14 amino acids. CDR3 amino acids: CASSYEGSGNTIYF. In DNA form, the CDR3 reads TGTGCCAGCAGTTACGAGGGGTCTGGAAACACCATATATTTT.

The CDR3 nucleotides are TGTGCCAGCAGTGAGGGCAGGGGGTTTATGGATGACAATCAGCCCCAGCATTTT. This sequence encodes CASSEGRGFMDDNQPQHF. The chain carries TRBV25-1 and TRBJ1-5, with 7 nucleotides matching TRBD1. CDR3 size: 18 residues. Germline V gene data show CDR1 as MGHDK and CDR2 as SYGVNS. V was clipped by 3 bases and J by 3 bases; unmatched bases: 14.

The V and J genes are TRBV5-1 and TRBJ2-3, with a weak D call TRBD2 (5 bases). Germline CDR1 reads SGHRS; CDR2 reads YFSETQ. The CDR3 spans 17 residues. Trimming stripped 6 bases from V and 2 bases from J, with 22 bases between. The CDR3 loop is CASTQLGRGSVTDTQYF. CDR3 nucleotide sequence: TGCGCCAGCACTCAACTTGGACGGGGTAGTGTCACAGATACGCAGTATTTT. The full variable domain, with the rest looked up from reference TRBV5-1 and TRBJ2-3, is KAGVTQTPRYLIKTRGQQVTLSCSPISGHRSVSWYQQTPGQGLQFLFEYFSETQRNKGNFPGRFSGRQFSNSRSEMNVSTLELGDSALYLCASTQLGRGSVTDTQYFGPGTRLTVL.

The V call is TRBV6-5, the J call TRBJ1-2; D is undetermined. The ends were cut back, 0 bases at V and 4 bases at J, with 12 bases in the middle. Germline V gene lookup returns CDR1 MNHEY and CDR2 SVGAGI. The CDR3 length is 15 residues. The CDR3 region is CASSYSLTGSYGYTF. The CDR3 DNA reads as TGTGCCAGCAGTTACTCTTTGACTGGGAGCTATGGCTACACCTTC.

This sequence joins TRBV5-1 and TRBJ2-3; 7 bases fit TRBD2. Trimming cost V 4 bases and J 1 base; bases outside gene matches: 3. Looked up from germline, CDR1 is SGHRS and CDR2 is YFSETQ. The CDR3 is 14 amino acids. CDR3 DNA sequence: TGCGCCAGCAGCAGCGGGGAGCGCACAGATACGCAGTATTTT. Its protein product is CASSSGERTDTQYF.

The chain recombines TRBV2 with TRBJ1-5; D not resolved. The ends were cut back, 7 bases at V and 0 bases at J, with 7 bases in the middle. Germline lookup yields CDR1 SNHLY and CDR2 FYNNEI. The length of the CDR3 is 13 residues. CDR3 nucleotides: TGTGCCAGCAATTTAGATAGCAATCAGCCCCAGCATTTT. Amino acids: CASNLDSNQPQHF. The variable domain in full, with the rest retrieved from reference TRBV2 and TRBJ1-5, is EPEVTQTPSHQVTQMGQEVILRCVPISNHLYFYWYRQILGQKVEFLVSFYNNEISEKSEIFDDQFSVERPDGSNFTLKIRSTKLEDSAMYFCASNLDSNQPQHFGDGTRLSIL.

A few counts support this clone. The rearrangement links TRBV4-3 to TRBJ1-6, with D hard to call. Trimming took off 0 bases at V and 14 bases at J, with 14 bases between the two ends. CDR3 length equals 14 residues. The germline CDR1 and CDR2 sequences are LGHNA and YSLEER. The DNA of the CDR3 is TGCGCCAGCAGCCAAGAACGTACAGCCCAATCCCTCCACTTT. Translating it yields CASSQERTAQSLHF.

This chain uses TRBV4-3 with TRBJ1-2; D remains ambiguous. The V end was cut by 1 base, the J end by 5 bases, with 5 bases between. Germline CDR1 and CDR2: LGHNA and YSLEER. There are 12 residues in the CDR3. For the CDR3, the DNA is TGCGCCAGCAGCCAAGGGGATTATGGCTACACCTTC. Translated: CASSQGDYGYTF.